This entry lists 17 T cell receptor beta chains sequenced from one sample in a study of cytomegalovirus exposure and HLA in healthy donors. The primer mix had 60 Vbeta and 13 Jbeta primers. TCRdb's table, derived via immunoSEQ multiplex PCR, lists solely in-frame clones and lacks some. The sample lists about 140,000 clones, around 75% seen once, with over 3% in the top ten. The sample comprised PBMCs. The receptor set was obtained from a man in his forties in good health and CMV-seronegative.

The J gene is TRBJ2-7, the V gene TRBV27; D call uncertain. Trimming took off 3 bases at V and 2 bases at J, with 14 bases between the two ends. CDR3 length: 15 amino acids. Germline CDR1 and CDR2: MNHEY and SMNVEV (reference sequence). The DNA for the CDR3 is TGTGCCAGCAGTTTTGGGCAGGCTATAACCTACGAGCAGTACTTC. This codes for CASSFGQAITYEQYF.

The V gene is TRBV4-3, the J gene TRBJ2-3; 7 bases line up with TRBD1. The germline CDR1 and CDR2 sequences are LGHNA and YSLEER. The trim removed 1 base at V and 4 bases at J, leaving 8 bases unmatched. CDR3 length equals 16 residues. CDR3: CASSQGGTGVADTQYF. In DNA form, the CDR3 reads TGCGCCAGCAGCCAAGGTGGAACAGGGGTGGCAGATACGCAGTATTTT.

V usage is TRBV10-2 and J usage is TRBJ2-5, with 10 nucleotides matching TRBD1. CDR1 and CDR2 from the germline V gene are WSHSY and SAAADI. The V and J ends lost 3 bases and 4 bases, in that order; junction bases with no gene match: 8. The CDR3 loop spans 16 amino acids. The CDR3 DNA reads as TGCGCCAGCAGTGACCCGGGACAGGGGTTTCCAGAGACCCAGTACTTC. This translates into CASSDPGQGFPETQYF.

CDR3 loop: CASSRQVTTNEKLFF. CDR3 DNA sequence: TGCGCCAGCAGCCGCCAGGTGACAACTAATGAAAAACTGTTTTTT. The rearrangement joins TRBV4-3 to TRBJ1-4; D is uncertain. V was cut by 4 bases and J by 0 bases, with 9 bases left in between. Germline V gene lookup returns CDR1 LGHNA and CDR2 YSLEER. The CDR3 is 15 residues long.

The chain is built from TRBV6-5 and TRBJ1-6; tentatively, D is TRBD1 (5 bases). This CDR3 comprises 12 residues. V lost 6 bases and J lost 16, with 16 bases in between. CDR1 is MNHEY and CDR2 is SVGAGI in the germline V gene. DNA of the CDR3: TGTGCCAGCAGCTCTGGACAACGCCCACTCCACTTT. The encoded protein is CASSSGQRPLHF.

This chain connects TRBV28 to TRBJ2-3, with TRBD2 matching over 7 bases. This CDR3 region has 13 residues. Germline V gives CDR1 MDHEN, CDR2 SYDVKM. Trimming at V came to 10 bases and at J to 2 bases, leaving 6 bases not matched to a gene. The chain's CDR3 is CAIAGRLTDTQYF. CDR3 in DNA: TGTGCCATTGCCGGGAGGCTCACAGATACGCAGTATTTT. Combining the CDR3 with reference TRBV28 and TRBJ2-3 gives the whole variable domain DVKVTQSSRYLVKRTGEKVFLECVQDMDHENMFWYRQDPGLGLRLIYFSYDVKMKEKGDIPEGYSVSREKKERFSLILESASTNQTSMYLCAIAGRLTDTQYFGPGTRLTVL.

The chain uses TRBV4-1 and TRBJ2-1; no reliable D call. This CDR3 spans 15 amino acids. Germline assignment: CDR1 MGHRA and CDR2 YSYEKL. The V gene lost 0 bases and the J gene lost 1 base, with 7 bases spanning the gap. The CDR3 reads CASSQDIRSYNEQFF. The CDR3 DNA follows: TGCGCCAGCAGCCAAGATATCAGATCCTACAATGAGCAGTTCTTC.

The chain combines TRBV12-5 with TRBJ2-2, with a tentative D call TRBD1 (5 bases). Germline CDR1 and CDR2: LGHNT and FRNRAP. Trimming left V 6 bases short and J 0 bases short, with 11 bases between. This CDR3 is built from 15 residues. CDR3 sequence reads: CASGLRAANTGELFF. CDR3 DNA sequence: TGTGCTAGTGGCCTCAGGGCTGCGAACACCGGGGAGCTGTTTTTT.

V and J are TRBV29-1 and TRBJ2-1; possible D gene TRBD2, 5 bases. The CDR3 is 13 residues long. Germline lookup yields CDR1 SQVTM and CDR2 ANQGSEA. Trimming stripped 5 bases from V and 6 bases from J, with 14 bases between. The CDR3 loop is CSVRLALSNEQFF. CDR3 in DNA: TGCAGCGTTCGCTTAGCGCTCAGCAATGAGCAGTTCTTC.

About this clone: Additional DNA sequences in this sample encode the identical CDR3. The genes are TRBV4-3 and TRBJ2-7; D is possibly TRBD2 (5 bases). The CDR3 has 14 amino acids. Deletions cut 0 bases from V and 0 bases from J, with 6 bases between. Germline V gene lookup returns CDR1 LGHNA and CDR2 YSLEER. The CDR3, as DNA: TGCGCCAGCAGCCAAGATCGGGGCTCCTACGAGCAGTACTTC. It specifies CASSQDRGSYEQYF.

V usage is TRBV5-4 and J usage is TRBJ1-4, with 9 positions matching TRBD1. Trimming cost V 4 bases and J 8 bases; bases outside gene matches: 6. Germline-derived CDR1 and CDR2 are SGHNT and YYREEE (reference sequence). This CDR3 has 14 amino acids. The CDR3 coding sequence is TGTGCCAGCAGCCCGGGACAGGGATACGAAAAACTGTTTTTT. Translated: CASSPGQGYEKLFF.

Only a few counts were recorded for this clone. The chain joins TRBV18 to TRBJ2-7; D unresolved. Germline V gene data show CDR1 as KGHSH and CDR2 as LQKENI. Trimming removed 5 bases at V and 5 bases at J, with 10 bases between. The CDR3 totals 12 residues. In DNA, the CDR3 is TGTGCCAGCTCATCACTCAATCACGAGCAGTACTTC. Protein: CASSSLNHEQYF.

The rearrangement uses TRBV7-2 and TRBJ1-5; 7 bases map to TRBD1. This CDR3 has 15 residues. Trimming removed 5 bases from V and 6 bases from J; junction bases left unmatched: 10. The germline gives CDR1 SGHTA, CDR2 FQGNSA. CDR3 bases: TGTGCCAGCAGCGCGAGATACAGGGGTGGTCAGCCCCAGCATTTT. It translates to CASSARYRGGQPQHF.

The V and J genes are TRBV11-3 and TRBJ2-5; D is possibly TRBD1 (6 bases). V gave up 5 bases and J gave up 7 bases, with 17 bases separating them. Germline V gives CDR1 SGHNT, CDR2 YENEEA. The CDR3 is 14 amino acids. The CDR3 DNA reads TGTGCCAGCAGCCCAAGACAGGTGTCCGGGACCCAGTACTTC. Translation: CASSPRQVSGTQYF.

For the CDR3, the DNA is TGTGCCAGCAGTGTGGACAGGGCTTCCGAAAAACTGTTTTTT. Protein: CASSVDRASEKLFF. The V call is TRBV2, the J call TRBJ1-4; 8 nucleotides match TRBD1. Trimming removed 4 bases from V and 8 bases from J; junction bases left unmatched: 6. Germline V lookup: CDR1 SNHLY, CDR2 FYNNEI. The CDR3 length is 14 residues.

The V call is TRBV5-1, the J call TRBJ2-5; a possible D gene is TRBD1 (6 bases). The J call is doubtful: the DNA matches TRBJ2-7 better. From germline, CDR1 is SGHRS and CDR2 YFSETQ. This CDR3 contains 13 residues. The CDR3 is CASSPLTGFEQYF. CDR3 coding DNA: TGCGCCAGCAGCCCGTTAACAGGGTTCGAGCAGTACTTC.

CDR3 sequence (DNA): TGTGCCAGCTTACCCGACTCTAACAATGAGCAGTTCTTC. Its translation: CASLPDSNNEQFF. The chain has TRBV18 and TRBJ2-1; D remains ambiguous. The CDR3 consists of 13 residues. V shed 7 bases and J shed 5 bases, with 12 bases lying between them. Germline V gene data show CDR1 as KGHSH and CDR2 as LQKENI.